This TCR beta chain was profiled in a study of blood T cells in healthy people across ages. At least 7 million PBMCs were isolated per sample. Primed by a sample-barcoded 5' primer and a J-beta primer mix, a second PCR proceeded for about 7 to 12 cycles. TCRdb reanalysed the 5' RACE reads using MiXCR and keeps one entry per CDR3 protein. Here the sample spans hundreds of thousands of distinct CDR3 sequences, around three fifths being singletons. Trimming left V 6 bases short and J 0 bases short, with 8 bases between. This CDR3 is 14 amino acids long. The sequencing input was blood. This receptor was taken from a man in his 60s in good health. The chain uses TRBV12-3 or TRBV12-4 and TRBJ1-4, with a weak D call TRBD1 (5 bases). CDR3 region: CASSKQATNEKLFF. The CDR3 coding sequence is TGTGCCAGCAGCAAACAGGCAACTAATGAAAAACTGTTTTTT.